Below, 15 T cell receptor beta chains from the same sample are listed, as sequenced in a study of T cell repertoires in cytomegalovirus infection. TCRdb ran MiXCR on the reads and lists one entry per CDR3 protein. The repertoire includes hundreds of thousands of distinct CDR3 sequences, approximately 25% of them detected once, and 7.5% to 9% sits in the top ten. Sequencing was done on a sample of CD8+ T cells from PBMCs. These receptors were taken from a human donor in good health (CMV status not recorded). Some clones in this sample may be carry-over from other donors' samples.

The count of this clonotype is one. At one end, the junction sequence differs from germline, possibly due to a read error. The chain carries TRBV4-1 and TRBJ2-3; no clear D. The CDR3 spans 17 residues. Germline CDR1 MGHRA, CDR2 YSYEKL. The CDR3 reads CASSQGLSPLDTDTLYF. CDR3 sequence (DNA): TGCGCCAGCAGCCAAGGCCTATCTCCCCTTGACACAGATACGCTGTATTTT.

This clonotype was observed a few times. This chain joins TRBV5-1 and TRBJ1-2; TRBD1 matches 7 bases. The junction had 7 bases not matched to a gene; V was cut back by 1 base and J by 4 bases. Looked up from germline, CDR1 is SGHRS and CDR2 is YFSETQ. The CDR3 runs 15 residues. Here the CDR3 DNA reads TGCGCCAGCAGCTTGCGGACAGGAAGGAGCTATGGCTACACCTTC. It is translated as CASSLRTGRSYGYTF.

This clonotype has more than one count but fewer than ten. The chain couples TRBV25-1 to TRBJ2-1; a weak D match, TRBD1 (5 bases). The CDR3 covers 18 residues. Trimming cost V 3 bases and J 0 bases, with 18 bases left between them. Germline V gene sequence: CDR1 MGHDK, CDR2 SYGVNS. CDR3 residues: CASSDSSRVLSSYNEQFF. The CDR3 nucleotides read TGTGCCAGCAGTGATTCAAGCAGGGTTTTAAGCTCCTACAATGAGCAGTTCTTC.

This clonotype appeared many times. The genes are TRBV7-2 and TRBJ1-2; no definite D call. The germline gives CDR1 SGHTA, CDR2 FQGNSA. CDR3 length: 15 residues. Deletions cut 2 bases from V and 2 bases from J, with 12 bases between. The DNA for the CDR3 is TGTGCCAGCAGCTTATTCGGCGATCCGAACTATGGCTACACCTTC. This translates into CASSLFGDPNYGYTF.

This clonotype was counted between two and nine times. CDR3 sequence reads: CASSFVGAEAFF. The CDR3 DNA sequence: TGTGCCAGCAGCTTTGTTGGGGCAGAGGCTTTCTTT. This sequence joins TRBV7-6 and TRBJ1-1; weak D call: TRBD1 (5 bases). Germline V gene lookup returns CDR1 SGHVS and CDR2 FNYEAQ. With 3 bases removed from V and 11 bases from J, the gap between germline ends came to 13 bases. This CDR3 has 12 amino acids.

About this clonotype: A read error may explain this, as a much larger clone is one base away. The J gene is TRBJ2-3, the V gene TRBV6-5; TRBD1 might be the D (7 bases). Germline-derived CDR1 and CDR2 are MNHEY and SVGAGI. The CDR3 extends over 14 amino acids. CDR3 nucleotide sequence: TGTGCTACGGCGGAGGGGGCTCGCTCAGATACGCAGTATTTT. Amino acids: CATAEGARSDTQYF.

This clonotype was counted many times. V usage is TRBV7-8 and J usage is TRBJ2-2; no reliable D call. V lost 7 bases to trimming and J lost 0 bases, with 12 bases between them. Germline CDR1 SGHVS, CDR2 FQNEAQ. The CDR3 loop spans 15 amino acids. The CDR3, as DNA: TGTGCCAGCACCGGTGTTAACCCGAACACCGGGGAGCTGTTTTTT. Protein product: CASTGVNPNTGELFF.

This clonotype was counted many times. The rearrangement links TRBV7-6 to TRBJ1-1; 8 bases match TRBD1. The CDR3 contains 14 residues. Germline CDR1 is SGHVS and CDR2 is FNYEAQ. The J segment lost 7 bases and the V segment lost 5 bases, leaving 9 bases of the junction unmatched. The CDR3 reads CASSPSGTGYEAFF. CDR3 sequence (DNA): TGTGCCAGCAGCCCGAGTGGGACAGGCTATGAAGCTTTCTTT.

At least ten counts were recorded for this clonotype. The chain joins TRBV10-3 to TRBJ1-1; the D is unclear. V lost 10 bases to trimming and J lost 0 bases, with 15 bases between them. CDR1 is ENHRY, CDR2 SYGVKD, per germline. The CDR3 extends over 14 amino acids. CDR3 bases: TGTGCCACCGCCATAGAGTACATGAACACTGAAGCTTTCTTT. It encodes CATAIEYMNTEAFF.

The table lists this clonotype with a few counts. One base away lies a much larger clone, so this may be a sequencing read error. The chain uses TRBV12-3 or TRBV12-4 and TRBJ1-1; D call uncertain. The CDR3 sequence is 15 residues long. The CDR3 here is CTSSLDSRQNTEAFF. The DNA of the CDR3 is TGTACCAGCAGTTTAGACTCCCGGCAGAACACTGAAGCTTTCTTT.

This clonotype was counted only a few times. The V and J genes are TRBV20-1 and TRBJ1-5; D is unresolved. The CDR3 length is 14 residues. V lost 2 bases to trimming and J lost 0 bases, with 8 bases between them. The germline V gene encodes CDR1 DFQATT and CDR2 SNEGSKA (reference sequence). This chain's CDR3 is CSARYTDSNQPQHF. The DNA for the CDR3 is TGCAGTGCTAGATACACTGATAGCAATCAGCCCCAGCATTTT.

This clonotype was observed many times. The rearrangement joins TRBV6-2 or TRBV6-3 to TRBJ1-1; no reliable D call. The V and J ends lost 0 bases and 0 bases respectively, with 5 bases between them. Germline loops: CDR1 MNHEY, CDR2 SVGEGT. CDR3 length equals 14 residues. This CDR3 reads CASSYSILNTEAFF. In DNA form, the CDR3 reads TGTGCCAGCAGTTACTCGATTCTGAACACTGAAGCTTTCTTT.

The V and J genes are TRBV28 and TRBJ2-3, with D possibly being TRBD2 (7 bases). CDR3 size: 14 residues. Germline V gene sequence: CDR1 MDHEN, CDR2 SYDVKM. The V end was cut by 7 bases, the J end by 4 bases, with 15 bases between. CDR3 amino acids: CASIPQGRADTQYF. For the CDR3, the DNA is TGTGCCAGCATCCCGCAGGGGAGGGCAGATACGCAGTATTTT.

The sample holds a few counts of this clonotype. The CDR3: CASSPRRPGKTQYF. Written as DNA, the CDR3 is TGTGCCAGCAGCCCCCGGCGACCGGGAAAGACCCAGTACTTC. The chain employs TRBV7-8 and TRBJ2-5, with D possibly matching TRBD2 (5 bases). Germline V lookup: CDR1 SGHVS, CDR2 FQNEAQ. The CDR3 has 14 amino acids. V was clipped by 5 bases and J by 6 bases, with 16 bases between them.

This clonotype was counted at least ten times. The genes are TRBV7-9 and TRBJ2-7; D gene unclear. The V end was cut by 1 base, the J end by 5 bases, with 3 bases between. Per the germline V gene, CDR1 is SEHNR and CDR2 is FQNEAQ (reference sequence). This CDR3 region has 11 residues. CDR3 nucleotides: TGTGCCAGCAGCTTAGGGGACGAGCAGTACTTC. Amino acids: CASSLGDEQYF.